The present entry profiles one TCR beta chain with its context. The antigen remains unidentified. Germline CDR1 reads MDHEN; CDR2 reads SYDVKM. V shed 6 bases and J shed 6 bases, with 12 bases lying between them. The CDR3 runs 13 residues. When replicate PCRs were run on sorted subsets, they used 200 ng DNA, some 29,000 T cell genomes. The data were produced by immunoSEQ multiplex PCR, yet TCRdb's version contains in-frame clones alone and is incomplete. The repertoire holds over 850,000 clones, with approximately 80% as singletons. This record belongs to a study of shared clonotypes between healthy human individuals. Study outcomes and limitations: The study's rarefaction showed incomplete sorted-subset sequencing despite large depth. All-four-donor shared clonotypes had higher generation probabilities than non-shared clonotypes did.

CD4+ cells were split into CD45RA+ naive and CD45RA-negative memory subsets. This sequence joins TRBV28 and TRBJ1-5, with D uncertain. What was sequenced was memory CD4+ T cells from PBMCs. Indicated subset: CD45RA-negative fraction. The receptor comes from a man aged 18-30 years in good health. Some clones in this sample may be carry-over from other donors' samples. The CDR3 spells CASSPPGSQPQHF. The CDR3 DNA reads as TGTGCCAGCAGCCCGCCGGGCTCTCAGCCCCAGCATTTT.